The clone carrying this T cell receptor beta chain was found a few times. These data belong to a study of T cell changes during pregnancy in multiple sclerosis. Measured with immunoSEQ multiplex PCR; TCRdb has only the in-frame clones, and not every one. The sample has about 77,000 clones, more than 85% seen once; the top ten hold 2% to 3%. The V gene's germline CDR1 is SGDLS and CDR2 YYNGEE. V trimming: 0 bases; J trimming: 3 bases; junction bases outside the gene matches: 7. CDR3 length equals 16 residues. This receptor was obtained from a female donor in good health, enrolled as a control in a pregnancy study. The sample consisted of peripheral blood, taken after pregnancy. V and J are TRBV9 and TRBJ1-2, with TRBD1 identical over 8 bases. The CDR3 DNA sequence: TGTGCCAGCAGCGTAGCGGTACAGGGGGAATACTATGGCTACACCTTC. Translation gives CASSVAVQGEYYGYTF.